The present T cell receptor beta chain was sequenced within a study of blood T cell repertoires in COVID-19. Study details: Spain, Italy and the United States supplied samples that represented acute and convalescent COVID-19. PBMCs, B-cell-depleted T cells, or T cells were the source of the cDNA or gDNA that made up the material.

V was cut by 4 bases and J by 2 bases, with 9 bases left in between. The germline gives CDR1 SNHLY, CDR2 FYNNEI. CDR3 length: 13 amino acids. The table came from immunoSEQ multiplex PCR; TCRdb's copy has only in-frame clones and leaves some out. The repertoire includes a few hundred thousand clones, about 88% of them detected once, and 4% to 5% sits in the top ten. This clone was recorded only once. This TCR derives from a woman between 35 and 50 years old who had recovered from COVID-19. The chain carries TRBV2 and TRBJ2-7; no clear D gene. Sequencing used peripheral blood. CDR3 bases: TGTGCCAGCAGTGGGGCCAGGACCTACGAGCAGTACTTC. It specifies CASSGARTYEQYF.